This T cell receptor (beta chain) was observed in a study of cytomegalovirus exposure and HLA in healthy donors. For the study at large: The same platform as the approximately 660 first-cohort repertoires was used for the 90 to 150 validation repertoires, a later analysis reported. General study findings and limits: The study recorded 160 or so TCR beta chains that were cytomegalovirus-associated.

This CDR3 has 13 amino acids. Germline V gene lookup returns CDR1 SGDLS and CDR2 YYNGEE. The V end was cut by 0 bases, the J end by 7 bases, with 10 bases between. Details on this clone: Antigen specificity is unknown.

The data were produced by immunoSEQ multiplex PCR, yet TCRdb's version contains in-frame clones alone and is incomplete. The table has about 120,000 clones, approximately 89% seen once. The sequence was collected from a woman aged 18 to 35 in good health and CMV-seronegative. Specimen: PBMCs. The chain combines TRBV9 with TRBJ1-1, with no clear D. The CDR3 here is CASSVGGVGEAFF. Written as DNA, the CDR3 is TGTGCCAGCAGCGTAGGGGGAGTTGGTGAAGCTTTCTTT.